What follows are 29 T cell receptor beta chains derived from one specimen sequenced in a study of tumor and adjacent non-tumor tissue in lung cancer. No cell sorting was done before RNA was extracted from the tissue. More than 3 cm separated this lung sample from the edge of the tumor. Three rounds of nested PCR, following a modified ARM-PCR protocol, produced the TCRbeta library. TCRdb re-called the multiplex PCR reads through MiXCR, storing one row per CDR3 protein. The sample holds 48,000 or so distinct CDR3 sequences, roughly 67% seen once. The sequencing input was distant non-tumor lung tissue. These receptors all come from a woman in her 70s with non-small cell lung cancer.

The chain combines TRBV7-9 with TRBJ2-1; 11 bases are shared with TRBD1. The CDR3 length is 15 residues. The J segment lost 8 bases and the V segment lost 5 bases, leaving 8 bases of the junction unmatched. Germline CDR1 is SEHNR and CDR2 is FQNEAQ (reference sequence). The CDR3: CASSRGQGAYYEQFF. The CDR3 DNA reads TGTGCCAGCAGCCGTGGACAGGGGGCTTACTATGAGCAGTTCTTC.

Remarks on this clonotype: No conserved phenylalanine or tryptophan is present at the end of the CDR3, so a read error is the likely explanation. This CDR3 reads CASSETSGETQYL. The CDR3 DNA is TGCGCCAGCAGTGAGACTAGCGGGGAGACACAGTACCTC. The V gene is TRBV10-1, the J gene TRBJ2-5; 10 bases are shared with TRBD2. CDR3 length: 13 amino acids. Germline V gives CDR1 WNHNN, CDR2 SYGVQD (reference sequence).

On this clonotype: A much bigger clone sits one base away, suggesting this may be a read error. The V call is TRBV5-8, the J call TRBJ2-1; 10 nucleotides line up with TRBD2. Germline trimming cut 4 bases from V and 8 bases from J; bases unmatched to any gene: 9. This CDR3 has 15 residues. Germline CDR1 is SGHTS and CDR2 is YDEGEE. The CDR3 reads CASSPPLAGWDEQFF. DNA of the CDR3: TGTGCCAGCAGCCCCCCACTAGCGGGATGGGATGAGCAGTTCTTC.

A word on this clonotype: An end of the junction does not agree with germline; a read error may underlie this. V gene TRBV29-1 combines with J gene TRBJ2-1, with 8 bases aligning to TRBD2. The CDR3 has 15 residues. Germline-derived CDR1 and CDR2 are SQVTM and ANQGSEA. Here the CDR3 reads CSVERLARSNGPHIF. Here the CDR3 DNA reads TGCAGCGTTGAAAGACTAGCGAGATCCAACGGTCCTCATATCTTC.

In the case of this clonotype: The conserved final phenylalanine or tryptophan is absent from the CDR3, which likely points to a read error. V gene TRBV6-2 or TRBV6-3 combines with J gene TRBJ2-4; weak D call: TRBD1 (5 bases). The CDR3 sequence is 16 residues long. The germline V gene has CDR1 MNHEY and CDR2 SVGEGT. V was cut by 6 bases and J by 1 base, with 16 bases left in between. CDR3 DNA sequence: TGTGCCAGCAGCAGACACAGGACCGGCGCCAAAAACATTCAGTACCTC. Residues: CASSRHRTGAKNIQYL.

Many counts were recorded for this clonotype. V usage is TRBV10-3 and J usage is TRBJ1-5; 8 bases are shared with TRBD1. Germline assignment: CDR1 ENHRY and CDR2 SYGVKD. The J segment lost 0 bases and the V segment lost 10 bases, leaving 17 bases of the junction unmatched. The CDR3 totals 18 residues. The CDR3 DNA follows: TGTGCCACCTCCTATGGGGGACAGGCTACCGATAGCAATCAGCCCCAGCATTTT. This encodes CATSYGGQATDSNQPQHF.

This clonotype appeared a few times. This could be a read error, since a much larger clone is one nucleotide away. The missing conserved phenylalanine or tryptophan at the end of this CDR3 makes a read error likely. The chain couples TRBV12-3 or TRBV12-4 to TRBJ2-2; TRBD2 is a possible D gene (5 bases). The CDR3 runs to 14 residues. The ends were cut back, 3 bases at V and 1 base at J, with 6 bases in the middle. CDR3: CASSFGVNTGELFL. The CDR3 region has the DNA TGTGCCAGCAGTTTCGGGGTGAACACCGGGGAGCTGTTTTTA.

To note about this clonotype: One end of the junction fails to match germline, which may point to a read error. The chain uses TRBV29-1 and TRBJ2-7; 8 positions agree with TRBD1. From germline, CDR1 is SQVTM and CDR2 ANQGSEA. The CDR3 spans 16 residues. CDR3 sequence reads: CRVVTGVYVSSYEQYF. DNA for the CDR3: TGCAGAGTAGTGACAGGGGTTTATGTTTCGTCCTACGAGCAGTATTTC.

This clonotype was counted at least ten times. The J gene is TRBJ1-2, the V gene TRBV5-4, with 12 bases lining up with TRBD1. Germline lookup yields CDR1 SGHNT and CDR2 YYREEE (reference sequence). J lost 7 bases, V lost 4 bases, and 2 bases had no gene match. This CDR3 is 13 amino acids long. CDR3 bases: TGTGCCAGCAGCCAGGGACAGGGGGCTGGCTACACCTTC. Its translation is CASSQGQGAGYTF. The full variable domain, with the rest looked up from reference TRBV5-4 and TRBJ1-2, is ETGVTQSPTHLIKTRGQQVTLRCSSQSGHNTVSWYQQALGQGPQFIFQYYREEENGRGNFPPRFSGLQFPNYSSELNVNALELDDSALYLCASSQGQGAGYTFGSGTRLTVV.

In this sample, this clonotype turned up a few times. One junction end does not reproduce the germline sequence, and a read error may be involved. CDR3 sequence (DNA): TGTGCTAGCAGCCTGGGCCAGAGGGGCTACACCTTC. Protein sequence: CASSLGQRGYTF. This chain links TRBV12-3 or TRBV12-4 with TRBJ1-2, with unresolved D. The CDR3 runs to 12 residues.

There are many counts of this clonotype. V usage is TRBV28 and J usage is TRBJ1-1, with TRBD1 matching over 9 bases. The CDR3 is made up of 15 amino acids. Germline loops: CDR1 MDHEN, CDR2 SYDVKM. The junction had 6 bases not matched to a gene; V was cut back by 6 bases and J by 1 base. In DNA form, the CDR3 reads TGTGCCAGCAGAAAGGGGACAGGGCAGAACACTGAAGCTTTCTTT. Amino acid sequence: CASRKGTGQNTEAFF.

The rearrangement links TRBV6-7 to TRBJ1-1; D is undetermined. TRBV6-7 is designated an ORF whose function remains uncertain. V lost 2 bases to trimming and J lost 4 bases, with 14 bases between them. CDR3 length: 15 residues. The CDR3 sequence: CASSYMHTVSTEAFF. The CDR3 region has the DNA TGTGCCAGCAGTTACATGCACACAGTGAGCACTGAAGCTTTCTTT.

The rearrangement links TRBV4-1 to TRBJ1-1, with TRBD1 as a possible D gene (5 bases). The germline V and J ends were trimmed by 4 bases and 5 bases, with 14 bases remaining between them. The CDR3 has 14 amino acids. From germline, CDR1 is MGHRA and CDR2 YSYEKL. CDR3 in DNA: TGCGCCAGCAGCCGCCGGACACAAAATACTGAAGCTTTCTTT. This translates into CASSRRTQNTEAFF.

Remarks on this clonotype: One end of the junction is discordant with germline, which a read error may explain. This rearrangement joins TRBV28 to TRBJ2-1; possible D gene TRBD1, 6 bases. Germline-derived CDR1 and CDR2 are MDHEN and SYDVKM. The length of the CDR3 is 16 residues. The CDR3 coding sequence is TGTACCAGCAGTTTAAGTGGGGGCCGGCTTAAGAATGAGCGGTTCTTC. This encodes CTSSLSGGRLKNERFF.

To note about this clonotype: A read error may produce the germline difference seen at one junction end. J is TRBJ2-7 and V is TRBV10-3; tentatively, D is TRBD1 (6 bases). Germline assignment: CDR1 ENHRY and CDR2 SYGVKD. The CDR3 consists of 17 residues. CDR3 sequence: CAISNTAGQTEGGEQYF. The CDR3 DNA sequence: TGTGCCATCAGCAACACTGCCGGACAGACCGAAGGGGGTGAGCAGTATTTC.

A note on this clonotype: This may stem from a read error, because a much larger clone lies one nucleotide away. The chain carries TRBV20-1 and TRBJ2-5; D is unclear. The CDR3 length is 10 residues. CDR1 is DFQATT and CDR2 is SNEGSKA in the germline V gene (reference sequence). CDR3 sequence reads: CSVRVETQYF. In nucleotides, the CDR3 is TGCAGTGTTAGAGTAGAGACCCAGTACTTC.

The chain combines TRBV4-2 with TRBJ2-3, with 7 bases identical to TRBD2. The CDR3 loop spans 16 amino acids. Germline CDR1 and CDR2: LGHNA and YNFKEQ. V shed 3 bases, J shed 2 bases, and the junction held 8 bases outside the gene matches. CDR3 in amino acids: CASSHGTSGTTDTQYF. The CDR3 coding sequence is TGTGCCAGCAGCCACGGGACCAGCGGGACCACAGATACGCAGTATTTT.

Concerning this clonotype: A read error may account for a junction end that differs from germline. The genes are TRBV6-5 and TRBJ1-1; tentatively, D is TRBD1 (6 bases). Germline CDR1 MNHEY, CDR2 SVGAGI. This CDR3 comprises 15 residues. This CDR3 is CASSHSRGRATEAFF. The DNA for the CDR3 is TGTGCCAGCAGTCACTCGCGGGGGCGCGCGACTGAAGCTTTCTTT.

The chain joins TRBV11-2 to TRBJ2-1; TRBD2 agrees at 11 bases. The ends lost 2 bases at V and 0 bases at J; junction bases unmatched: 12. There are 20 residues in the CDR3. Germline CDR1 SGHAT, CDR2 FQNNGV. CDR3 sequence: CASSLRGSGRALSSYNEQFF. The CDR3 DNA is TGTGCCAGCAGCTTAAGGGGTAGCGGGAGGGCCTTAAGCTCCTACAATGAGCAGTTCTTC. Filled out from reference TRBV11-2 and TRBJ2-1, the complete variable domain reads EAGVAQSPRYKIIEKRQSVAFWCNPISGHATLYWYQQILGQGPKLLIQFQNNGVVDDSQLPKDRFSAERLKGVDSTLKIQPAKLEDSAVYLCASSLRGSGRALSSYNEQFFGPGTRLTVL.

With regard to this clonotype: One junction end does not reproduce the germline sequence, and a read error may be involved. The chain carries TRBV29-1 and TRBJ2-1; D is perhaps TRBD2 (6 bases). The CDR3 runs to 14 residues. The germline V gene encodes CDR1 SQVTM and CDR2 ANQGSEA. The CDR3 DNA is TGCAGCGTTGGAGTAGCGGAGGTATGGAATGAGCGGTTCTTC. It codes for CSVGVAEVWNERFF.

To note about this clonotype: It is likely a read error, because the conserved phenylalanine at the end of the CDR3 is missing. The chain uses TRBV2 and TRBJ2-5; 7 bases line up with TRBD2. J lost 5 bases, V lost 6 bases, and 6 bases had no gene match. Germline V CDR1 and CDR2: SNHLY, FYNNEI. The CDR3 length is 13 residues. CDR3 DNA: TGTGCCAGCAGCCGACTAGCAGCGGAGACCCAGTACATC. Its translation: CASSRLAAETQYI.

About this clonotype itself: Likely a read error: the CDR3 ends without its conserved phenylalanine or tryptophan. The chain links TRBV6-5 to TRBJ2-2; D remains unclear. The V gene lost 7 bases and the J gene lost 6 bases, with 12 bases spanning the gap. The germline CDR1 and CDR2 sequences are MNHEY and SVGAGI. The CDR3 runs 13 residues. CDR3 DNA: TGTGCCAGCACTAACAACTTGGCCGGGGAGCTGTTTTCT. Amino acids: CASTNNLAGELFS.

Worth noting for this clonotype: The final CDR3 position lacks the conserved phenylalanine or tryptophan, pointing to a likely read error. The limits of the CDR3 on the DNA are not certain, so only TCRdb's listed CDR3 is given. The chain is built from TRBV11-1 and TRBJ2-7. With termini counted, the CDR3 has 13 amino acids. Germline values: CDR1 SGHAT, CDR2 FQDESV (reference sequence). The CDR3 region is CVCSLAGDFARFL.

A note on this clonotype: One junction end does not reproduce the germline sequence, and a read error may be involved. This chain connects TRBV6-5 to TRBJ2-3; weak D call: TRBD1 (5 bases). CDR3 length: 15 residues. Germline assignment: CDR1 MNHEY and CDR2 SVGAGI. The CDR3 coding sequence is TGTGCCAGCAGTTACTCCTTTATGGACACAGATACACAGTATTTT. This codes for CASSYSFMDTDTQYF.

As to this clonotype: A much larger clone lies a single base off, so this may be a read error. This chain connects TRBV30 to TRBJ2-5; D ambiguous. CDR3 length: 12 amino acids. Germline lookup yields CDR1 GTSNPN and CDR2 SVGIG (reference sequence). CDR3 region: CDWSVNRETQYF. The CDR3 DNA is TGTGACTGGAGTGTAAATCGAGAGACCCAGTACTTC.

In this sample, this clonotype is medium-sized. V is TRBV4-2 and J is TRBJ1-5; D is uncertain. Germline lookup yields CDR1 LGHNA and CDR2 YNFKEQ. The CDR3 consists of 16 residues. Between the trimmed V and J ends, which lost 1 base and 3 bases, there was a span of 13 bases. CDR3 coding DNA: TGTGCCAGCAGCCAAGTGGCTGTCCGAGCCAATCAGCCCCAGCATTTT. It codes for CASSQVAVRANQPQHF.

Note on this clonotype: An end of the junction does not agree with germline; a read error may underlie this. The V and J genes are TRBV6-5 and TRBJ1-2; D is perhaps TRBD1 (6 bases). The V gene's germline CDR1 is MNHEY and CDR2 SVGAGI. The CDR3 sequence is 16 residues long. CDR3 DNA: TGTGCCAGCAGTCACTCGATGGGGCCGGACAGTGCTGGCTACACCTTC. Translation gives CASSHSMGPDSAGYTF.

In the case of this clonotype: One junction end disagrees with the germline gene, perhaps due to a read error. Here the CDR3 DNA reads TGTGTCAGCAGTCGGGGTGACATTGTCACAGATACGCAGTATTTT. Its protein is CVSSRGDIVTDTQYF. This chain connects TRBV5-5 to TRBJ2-3; perhaps TRBD2 as D (5 bases). CDR3 length: 15 amino acids. Germline V gene data show CDR1 as SGHKS and CDR2 as YYEKEE (reference sequence).

This clonotype has a handful of counts. A clone one base away is much larger, so this may be a read error. The rearrangement links TRBV5-5 to TRBJ1-3; D remains unclear. This CDR3 contains 15 residues. Germline V gene sequence: CDR1 SGHKS, CDR2 YYEKEE (reference sequence). The CDR3 sequence: CTSSFAAGSGNTIYF. CDR3 in DNA: TGTACCAGCAGCTTCGCAGCGGGATCTGGAAACACCATATATTTT.